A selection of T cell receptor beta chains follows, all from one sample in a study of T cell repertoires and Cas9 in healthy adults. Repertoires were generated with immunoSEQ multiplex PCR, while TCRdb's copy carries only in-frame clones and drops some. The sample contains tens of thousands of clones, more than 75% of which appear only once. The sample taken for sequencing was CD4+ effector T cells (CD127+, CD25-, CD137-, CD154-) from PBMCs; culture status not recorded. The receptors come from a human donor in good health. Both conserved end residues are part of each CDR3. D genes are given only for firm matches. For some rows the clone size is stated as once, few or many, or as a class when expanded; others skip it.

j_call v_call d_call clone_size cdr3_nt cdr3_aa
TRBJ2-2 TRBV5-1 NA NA TGCGCCAGCAGCTCGGGACTTCCGAACACCGGGGAGCTGTTTTTT CASSSGLPNTGELFF
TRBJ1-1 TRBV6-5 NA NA TGTGCCAGCAGTTACTCGAATGGTCTTGGCACTGAAGCTTTCTTT CASSYSNGLGTEAFF
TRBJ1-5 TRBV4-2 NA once TGTGCCAGCAGCCACTTACCGTATGACAGTAGCAATCAGCCCCAGCATTTT CASSHLPYDSSNQPQHF
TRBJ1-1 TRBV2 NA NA TGTGCCAGCACCCGGGGTGGGGTCTATTCTGAAGCTTTCTTT CASTRGGVYSEAFF
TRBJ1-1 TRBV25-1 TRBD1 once TGTGCCAGCAGCGGGGAGACAGGGCCTGAAGCTTTCTTT CASSGETGPEAFF
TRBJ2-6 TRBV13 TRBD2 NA TGTGCCAGCAGCTTAGGCCGGGGGGGGGCGGCGTCTGGGGCCAACGTCCTGACTTTC CASSLGRGGAASGANVLTF
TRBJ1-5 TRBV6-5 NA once TGTGCCAGCAGTGAATCGGGCAACAATCAGCCCCAGCATTTT CASSESGNNQPQHF
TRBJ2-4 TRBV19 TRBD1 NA TGTGCCAGTAGCCCTAGGGACAGGGTTGGAAACATTCAGTACTTC CASSPRDRVGNIQYF
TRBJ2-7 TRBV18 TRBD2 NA TGTGCCAGCTCAACGCTCAAAGGGACTAGTGACGAGCAGTACTTC CASSTLKGTSDEQYF
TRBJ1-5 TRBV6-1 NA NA TGTGCCACCCAGGTCATCAATAGCAATCAGCCCCAGCATTTT CATQVINSNQPQHF
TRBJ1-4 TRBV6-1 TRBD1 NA TGTGCCAGCAGCCGGGGACAGCTAAATGAAAAACTGTTTTTT CASSRGQLNEKLFF
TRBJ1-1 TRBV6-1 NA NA TGTGCCAGCAGTGATCCGGGTAGAGCCATGAACACTGAAGCTTTCTTT CASSDPGRAMNTEAFF
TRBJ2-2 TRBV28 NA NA TGTGCCACCGGGACAAGTAACACCGGGGAGCTGTTTTTT CATGTSNTGELFF
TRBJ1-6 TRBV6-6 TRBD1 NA TGTGCCAGCAGCTCGGGACAGGGGGCGCCCCACTTT CASSSGQGAPHF
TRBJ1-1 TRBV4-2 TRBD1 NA TGTGCCAGCAGCCACGGGTCGTACAGGGGGCCACAAAACGTTAACACTGAAGCTTTCTTT CASSHGSYRGPQNVNTEAFF
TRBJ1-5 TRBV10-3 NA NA TGTGCCATCAGCGAGTCGGGTCTCAATCAGCCCCAGCATTTT CAISESGLNQPQHF
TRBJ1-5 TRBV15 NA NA TGTGCCACCGCGCAGGGGAGTTATCAGCCCCAGCATTTT CATAQGSYQPQHF
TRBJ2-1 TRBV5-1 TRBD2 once TGCGCCAGCAGCCCACACCTAGGACTAGCGGTTTACAATGAGCAGTTCTTC CASSPHLGLAVYNEQFF
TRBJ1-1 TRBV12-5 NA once TGTGCTAGTGGTTCCCCCGGGAGAGGGCACACTGAAGCTTTCTTT CASGSPGRGHTEAFF
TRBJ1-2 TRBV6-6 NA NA TGTGCCAGCAGTTACTCGCCAGGCGACCCCGCGGGCTACACCTTC CASSYSPGDPAGYTF
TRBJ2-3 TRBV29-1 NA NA TGCAGCGTTGGTCGGACTGGGGACACAGATACGCAGTATTTT CSVGRTGDTDTQYF
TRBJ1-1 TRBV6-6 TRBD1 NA TGTGCCAGCAGTTCCCGGGACAGGTCTAGAACTGAAGCTTTCTTT CASSSRDRSRTEAFF
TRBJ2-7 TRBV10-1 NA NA TGCGCCAGCAGTGAGTCAGGCGGGACCTACGAGCAGTACTTC CASSESGGTYEQYF
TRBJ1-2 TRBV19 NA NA TGTGCCAGTAGTATACTGGGGCTGAACTATGGCTACACCTTC CASSILGLNYGYTF
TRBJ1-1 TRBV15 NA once TGTGCCACCAGCAGTAGAAGGTTCACTGAAGCTTTCTTT CATSSRRFTEAFF
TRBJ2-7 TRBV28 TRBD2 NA TGTGCCAGCAGTCCCCTACCCCCGGGACTAGCGGGGGGCATCTACGAGCAGTACTTC CASSPLPPGLAGGIYEQYF
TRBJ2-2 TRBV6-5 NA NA TGTGCCAGCTCTCCCAGGGGTCGGGGCACCGGGGAGCTGTTTTTT CASSPRGRGTGELFF
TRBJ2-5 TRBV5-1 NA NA TGCGCCAGCAGCCTGGGGGGTACTCAAGAGACCCAGTACTTC CASSLGGTQETQYF
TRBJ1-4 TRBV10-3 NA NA TGTGCCATCACCCCAGAGAAAAATGAAAAACTGTTTTTT CAITPEKNEKLFF
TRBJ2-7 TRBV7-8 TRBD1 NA TGTGCCAGCAGCTCCGGGACAGGGGGACCCTACGAGCAGTACTTC CASSSGTGGPYEQYF
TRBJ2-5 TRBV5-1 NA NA TGCGCCAGCAGCTTAAGGCAGGATCAAGAGACCCAGTACTTC CASSLRQDQETQYF
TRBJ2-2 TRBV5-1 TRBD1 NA TGCGCCAGCAGCGTGGCAGGGGGCAACACCGGGGAGCTGTTTTTT CASSVAGGNTGELFF
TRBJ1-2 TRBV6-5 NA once TGTGCCAGCAGAGTCCGAGGTGGCGGCTACACCTTC CASRVRGGGYTF
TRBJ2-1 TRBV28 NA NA TGTGCCAGCAGTTTCGGGGGGACAGCCCCTTACAATGAGCAGTTCTTC CASSFGGTAPYNEQFF
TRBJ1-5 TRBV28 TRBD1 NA TGTGCCACAACTGAACCGGGACAGGGTGTGTCCGTCGGTCAGCCCCAGCATTTT CATTEPGQGVSVGQPQHF
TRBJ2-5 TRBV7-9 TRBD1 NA TGTGCCAGCAGCTTGGGGTGGGACAGGGAAATTAAGGAGGCCCAGTACTTC CASSLGWDREIKEAQYF
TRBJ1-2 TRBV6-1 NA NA TGTGCCAGCAGTGAAGGAGGGGGGAGTGGTGGCTACACCTTC CASSEGGGSGGYTF
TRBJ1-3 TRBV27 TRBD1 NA TGTGCCAGCAGTCCAAGAGGCAGGGGGACTGGAAACACCATATATTTT CASSPRGRGTGNTIYF
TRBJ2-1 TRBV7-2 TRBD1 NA TGTGCCAGCAGCTTAGCGTTGCGGGACAGGGGCGCGGATGAGCAGTTCTTC CASSLALRDRGADEQFF
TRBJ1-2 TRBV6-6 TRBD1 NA TGTGCCAGCAGTGGCGGGACAGGGCATCTTGGCTACACCTTC CASSGGTGHLGYTF
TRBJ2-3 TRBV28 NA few TGTGCCAGCAGTTCGCCCCTTGGACTTTCAGATGGAGATACGCAGTATTTT CASSSPLGLSDGDTQYF
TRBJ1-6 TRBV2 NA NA TGTGCCAGCAGACCCCTACGGGGGGGGGAGGGTTCACCCCTCCACTTT CASRPLRGGEGSPLHF
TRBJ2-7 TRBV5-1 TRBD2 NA TGCGCCAGCAGCTCCTACACGACTAGCGGCCCCTACGAGCAGTACTTC CASSSYTTSGPYEQYF
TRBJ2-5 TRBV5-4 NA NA TGTGCCAGCAGCCCGGCCCGACCAGGGTCTGAGACCCAGTACTTC CASSPARPGSETQYF
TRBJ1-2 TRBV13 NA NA TGTGCCAGCAGCTGGGGTCGGCGGGGGTTGTATGGCTACACCTTC CASSWGRRGLYGYTF
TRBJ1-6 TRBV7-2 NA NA TGTGCCAGCAGCTTAAGCGGGGGGGCCATTTATTCACCCCTCCACTTT CASSLSGGAIYSPLHF
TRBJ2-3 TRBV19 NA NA TGTGCCAGTAGTCTAGGGGGAAGCACAGATACGCAGTATTTT CASSLGGSTDTQYF
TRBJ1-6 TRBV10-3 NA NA TGTGCCATCAGTGGGGACCGATGGGGCGGGGACTCCTATAATTCACCCCTCCACTTT CAISGDRWGGDSYNSPLHF
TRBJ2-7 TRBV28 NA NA TGTGCCTCCACCAAAGGGTACGAGCAGTACTTC CASTKGYEQYF
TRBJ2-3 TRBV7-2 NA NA TGTGCCAGCAGCCCCCGGGGCCCAGGGACGCAGTATTTT CASSPRGPGTQYF
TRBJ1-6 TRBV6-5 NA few TGTGCCAGCAACCGACCCAATTCACCCCTCCACTTT CASNRPNSPLHF
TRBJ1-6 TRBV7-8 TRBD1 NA TGTGCCAGCAGCGGACAGGGGCGTGATTCACCCCTCCACTTT CASSGQGRDSPLHF
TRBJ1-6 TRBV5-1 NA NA TGCGCCAGCAGCCCAGATTCAAAATTCAATCAGGGGCTGTATGGGCCCCTCCACTTT CASSPDSKFNQGLYGPLHF
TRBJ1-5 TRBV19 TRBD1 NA TGTGCCAGTAGTATGCGACAGGGAAGCAATCAGCCCCAGCATTTT CASSMRQGSNQPQHF
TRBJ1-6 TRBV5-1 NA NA TGCGCCAGCAGTTATGACGGGGCGACACCCCTCCACTTT CASSYDGATPLHF
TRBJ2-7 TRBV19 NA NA TGTGCCAGTAGTATAGCGGCGACAACCTACGAGCAGTACTTC CASSIAATTYEQYF
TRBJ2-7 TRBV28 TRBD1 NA TGTGCCAGCAGGGTAGACAGGGGAGGAGGGGAGCAGTACTTC CASRVDRGGGEQYF
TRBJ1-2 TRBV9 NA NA TGTGCCAGCACCCTCACTGGGGACAACTATGGCTACACCTTC CASTLTGDNYGYTF